The 18 T cell receptor beta chains below come from one sample, sequenced in a study of blood T cell repertoires in COVID-19. The repertoire was sequenced with immunoSEQ multiplex PCR; TCRdb's copy has only in-frame clones and lacks some. The sample contains 250,000 to 400,000 clones, roughly 88% of which appear only once. Sequencing used peripheral blood. The receptors were sampled from a woman in her twenties or thirties with COVID-19, enrolled during active disease.

The chain is built from TRBV5-5 and TRBJ2-7; the match to TRBD2 covers 11 bases. Germline CDR1 is SGHKS and CDR2 is YYEKEE (reference sequence). This CDR3 is built from 17 residues. V lost 4 bases and J lost 3; bases outside the gene matches: 12. CDR3 amino acids: CASSPPPFSGGVYEQYF. CDR3 sequence (DNA): TGTGCCAGCAGCCCCCCACCTTTTAGCGGGGGGGTCTACGAGCAGTACTTC.

As for this clone: A read error may be the cause here, since a much bigger clone is one base away. V usage is TRBV7-9 and J usage is TRBJ1-2; 9 positions match TRBD1. The CDR3 contains 14 residues. V was clipped by 5 bases and J by 2 bases; unmatched bases: 3. Germline V gives CDR1 SEHNR, CDR2 FQNEAQ (reference sequence). The CDR3 DNA reads as TGTGCCAGCAGCACCGGGACAGGGAACTATGGCTACACCTTC. This sequence encodes CASSTGTGNYGYTF.

The genes are TRBV11-2 and TRBJ2-2; the D gene is possibly TRBD1 (5 bases). Per germline, CDR1 SGHAT and CDR2 FQNNGV. V lost 5 bases and J lost 3, with 10 bases in between. The CDR3 length is 14 residues. The CDR3 DNA sequence: TGTGCCAGCAGCAGTTCAGGGTACACCGGGGAGCTGTTTTTT. Encoded protein: CASSSSGYTGELFF.

V and J are TRBV7-8 and TRBJ1-2, with 12 bases identical to TRBD1. V was pared by 5 bases and J by 6 bases, with 7 bases of the junction left unmatched. CDR1 and CDR2 (germline): SGHVS, FQNEAQ. This CDR3 contains 15 residues. The CDR3 spells CASSLRDRGPHGYTF. CDR3 bases: TGTGCCAGCAGCCTAAGGGACAGGGGGCCACATGGCTACACCTTC.

In this sample, this clone turned up a few times. This chain links TRBV11-2 with TRBJ2-3; the match to TRBD2 covers 7 bases. The trim removed 4 bases at V and 3 bases at J, leaving 7 bases unmatched. CDR3 length: 15 residues. Germline CDR1 reads SGHAT; CDR2 reads FQNNGV. DNA of the CDR3: TGTGCCAGCAGCTCCCCAGCGGGGAAGACAGATACGCAGTATTTT. Its protein product is CASSSPAGKTDTQYF. The full variable domain, completed using reference TRBV11-2 and TRBJ2-3, is EAGVAQSPRYKIIEKRQSVAFWCNPISGHATLYWYQQILGQGPKLLIQFQNNGVVDDSQLPKDRFSAERLKGVDSTLKIQPAKLEDSAVYLCASSSPAGKTDTQYFGPGTRLTVL.

V and J are TRBV6-5 and TRBJ1-4, with 9 bases fitting TRBD1. V lost 5 bases to trimming and J lost 7 bases; unmatched junction nucleotides: 5. CDR1 is MNHEY, CDR2 SVGAGI, per germline. CDR3 length: 14 residues. DNA of the CDR3: TGTGCCAGCAGTCGGACAGGGGTTCGTGAAAAACTGTTTTTT. It encodes CASSRTGVREKLFF.

The genes are TRBV9 and TRBJ1-1; D call uncertain. Trimming stripped 0 bases from V and 0 bases from J, with 9 bases between. There are 15 residues in the CDR3. Germline assignment: CDR1 SGDLS and CDR2 YYNGEE. CDR3 protein: CASSVGGKMNTEAFF. CDR3 DNA sequence: TGTGCCAGCAGCGTAGGAGGGAAGATGAACACTGAAGCTTTCTTT.

This clone was recorded only once. This rearrangement joins TRBV6-5 to TRBJ1-6; D is possibly TRBD1 (5 bases). V was pared by 6 bases and J by 8 bases, with 14 bases between. Germline-derived CDR1 and CDR2 are MNHEY and SVGAGI. The CDR3 sequence is 14 residues long. Written as DNA, the CDR3 is TGTGCCAGCAGACCCGGTCAGGGTGATTCACCCCTCCACTTT. Protein sequence: CASRPGQGDSPLHF.

V is TRBV5-1 and J is TRBJ1-3; D is undetermined. This CDR3 is built from 14 residues. Germline CDR1 SGHRS, CDR2 YFSETQ. With 2 bases removed from V and 3 bases from J, the gap between germline ends came to 9 bases. In DNA form, the CDR3 reads TGCGCCAGCAGCTTAGAGGGAAGTGGAAACACCATATATTTT. Protein: CASSLEGSGNTIYF. Together with reference TRBV5-1 and TRBJ1-3, the CDR3 gives the full variable domain: KAGVTQTPRYLIKTRGQQVTLSCSPISGHRSVSWYQQTPGQGLQFLFEYFSETQRNKGNFPGRFSGRQFSNSRSEMNVSTLELGDSALYLCASSLEGSGNTIYFGEGSWLTVV.

This chain links TRBV6-2 or TRBV6-3 with TRBJ2-7, with 7 bases aligning to TRBD1. The germline gives CDR1 MNHEY, CDR2 SVGEGT. The V gene end was trimmed by 6 bases and the J gene end by 1 base; junction bases not matched to a gene: 3. The CDR3 sequence is 13 residues long. Here the CDR3 reads CASSPGQSYEQYF. Here the CDR3 DNA reads TGTGCCAGCAGCCCGGGACAGTCCTACGAGCAGTACTTC.

This clone has a single count. CDR3 in DNA: TGTGCCAGCAGCCATCCTCCGGAGACAGATTATGGCTACACCTTC. This translates into CASSHPPETDYGYTF. This chain connects TRBV14 to TRBJ1-2, with D perhaps TRBD1 (5 bases). Trimming cost V 3 bases and J 5 bases, with 16 bases left between them. Per germline, CDR1 SGHDN and CDR2 FVKESK. The CDR3 sequence is 15 residues long.

The sample holds a few counts of this clone. The genes are TRBV4-3 and TRBJ1-1, with 8 positions matching TRBD1. J was trimmed by 3 bases and V by 1 base; bases with no gene match: 7. The CDR3 spans 16 residues. Germline V CDR1 and CDR2: LGHNA, YSLEER. CDR3 protein: CASSQGPRGRDTEAFF. The CDR3 nucleotides are TGCGCCAGCAGCCAAGGTCCCAGGGGGCGAGACACTGAAGCTTTCTTT.

This chain uses TRBV15 with TRBJ2-2; D is unresolved. Germline CDR1 is LNHNV and CDR2 is YYDKDF (reference sequence). The CDR3 consists of 16 residues. V dropped 5 bases and J dropped 3 bases, with 16 bases sitting between them. The CDR3 region has the DNA TGTGCCACCAGCGGCAAAAATCCAGGATACACCGGGGAGCTGTTTTTT. This gives the protein CATSGKNPGYTGELFF.

This clone has only a few counts. The chain employs TRBV19 and TRBJ1-5, with TRBD1 matching 7 bases. The CDR3 totals 18 residues. Per the germline V gene, CDR1 is LNHDA and CDR2 is SQIVND (reference sequence). V lost 0 bases, J lost 5 bases, and 13 bases stayed unmatched. CDR3 DNA sequence: TGTGCCAGTAGTATAGATCGACTTATGTGGGACAGAGATCAGCCCCAGCATTTT. This codes for CASSIDRLMWDRDQPQHF.

This chain links TRBV6-2 or TRBV6-3 with TRBJ1-5; TRBD1 is a possible D gene (5 bases). In germline, CDR1 is MNHEY, CDR2 SVGEGT. Trimming took 2 bases from V and 4 from J, leaving 12 bases between them. The length of the CDR3 is 15 residues. The CDR3 DNA reads TGTGCCAGCAGTTACGGGGGGACGGGAAATCAGCCCCAGCATTTT. It specifies CASSYGGTGNQPQHF.

The chain employs TRBV5-6 and TRBJ2-7, with 10 nucleotides matching TRBD2. There are 14 residues in the CDR3. Germline CDR1 SGHDT, CDR2 YYEEEE. After removal of 4 bases from V and 3 bases from J, the junction contained 4 bases not matched to a gene. CDR3 nucleotides: TGTGCCAGCAGCGACAGCGGGGGGGTCTACGAGCAGTACTTC. This translates into CASSDSGGVYEQYF.

The chain joins TRBV18 to TRBJ1-2; possible D gene TRBD1, 5 bases. V was trimmed by 3 bases and J by 4 bases, leaving 12 bases between them. The CDR3 is made up of 14 amino acids. Germline-derived CDR1 and CDR2 are KGHSH and LQKENI. The DNA of the CDR3 is TGTGCCAGCTCACCCGAAGGGGCCGCCTATGGCTACACCTTC. Amino acids: CASSPEGAAYGYTF. The entire variable domain, with the rest obtained from reference TRBV18 and TRBJ1-2, is as follows: NAGVMQNPRHLVRRRGQEARLRCSPMKGHSHVYWYRQLPEEGLKFMVYLQKENIIDESGMPKERFSAEFPKEGPSILRIQQVVRGDSAAYFCASSPEGAAYGYTFGSGTRLTVV.

This clone appeared a few times. The chain employs TRBV11-2 and TRBJ1-6; D is undetermined. The CDR3 loop spans 12 amino acids. The germline V gene has CDR1 SGHAT and CDR2 FQNNGV. Trimming removed 1 base from V and 10 bases from J, with 5 bases in between. Here the CDR3 reads CASSLGRSPLHF. As DNA, the CDR3 is TGTGCCAGCAGCTTAGGTCGGTCACCCCTCCACTTT. The whole variable domain, remainder taken from reference TRBV11-2 and TRBJ1-6, is EAGVAQSPRYKIIEKRQSVAFWCNPISGHATLYWYQQILGQGPKLLIQFQNNGVVDDSQLPKDRFSAERLKGVDSTLKIQPAKLEDSAVYLCASSLGRSPLHFGNGTRLTVT.